A single sample is the source of the 16 T cell receptor beta chains below, sequenced in a study of Ad26.COV2.S vaccination and SARS-CoV-2 variants. Method: immunoSEQ multiplex PCR; TCRdb's copy keeps in-frame clones and lacks some. The repertoire holds about 470,000 clones, with less than 95% as singletons. The treatment: approximately 18 received Ad26.COV2.S at low or high dose, single or two shots; several received placebo; per-sample allocation not given. Following the first vaccine or placebo injection, samples were taken on day 63. The source was peripheral blood, collected in a trial of Ad26.COV2.S vaccine versus placebo. The receptors shown here come from a person aged 18-65 years who received the Ad26.COV2.S COVID-19 vaccine or a placebo.

This rearrangement joins TRBV7-9 to TRBJ1-4; the match to TRBD1 covers 9 bases. Looked up from germline, CDR1 is SEHNR and CDR2 is FQNEAQ (reference sequence). The V segment lost 2 bases and the J segment 7 bases; nucleotides outside the gene matches: 5. The CDR3 contains 15 residues. In DNA, the CDR3 is TGTGCCAGCAGCTTATCGGGGACAGGGCCTGAAAAACTGTTTTTT. Translation: CASSLSGTGPEKLFF.

The V and J genes are TRBV11-3 and TRBJ2-1, with D uncertain. This CDR3 contains 13 residues. V lost 2 bases to trimming and J lost 7 bases, with 9 bases between them. The V gene's germline CDR1 is SGHNT and CDR2 YENEEA. For the CDR3, the DNA is TGTGCCAGCAGCTTACGGGCTAGTAATGAGCAGTTCTTC. As protein: CASSLRASNEQFF.

The chain recombines TRBV5-6 with TRBJ2-7; D is tentatively TRBD1 or TRBD2 (5 bases each). V dropped 6 bases and J dropped 2 bases, with 21 bases sitting between them. Germline CDR1 is SGHDT and CDR2 is YYEEEE. The CDR3 spans 16 residues. In DNA form, the CDR3 reads TGTGCCAGCACCCCCGGTGGTGGGGACCGTCCCTACGAGCAGTACTTC. Its protein is CASTPGGGDRPYEQYF.

The gene calls are TRBV24-1 and TRBJ2-6, with 10 positions matching TRBD1. Germline V gene lookup returns CDR1 KGHDR and CDR2 SFDVKD. The CDR3 has 19 residues. J gave up 0 bases and V 3 bases, and 7 bases lay outside the gene matches. CDR3 in amino acids: CATSDNWGQGLSGANVLTF. CDR3 coding DNA: TGTGCCACCAGTGATAATTGGGGACAGGGGCTCTCTGGGGCCAACGTCCTGACTTTC.

This clone has just one count. V is TRBV15 and J is TRBJ2-1; D is possibly TRBD2 (5 bases). CDR1 is LNHNV, CDR2 YYDKDF, per germline (reference sequence). The CDR3 extends over 14 amino acids. Trimming pared 0 bases from V and 4 bases from J, leaving 7 bases between. CDR3 loop: CATSRDTSYNEQFF. In nucleotides, the CDR3 is TGTGCCACCAGCAGAGATACTAGTTACAATGAGCAGTTCTTC. Using reference TRBV15 and TRBJ2-1 for the parts outside the CDR3, the full variable domain is DAMVIQNPRYQVTQFGKPVTLSCSQTLNHNVMYWYQQKSSQAPKLLFHYYDKDFNNEADTPDNFQSRRPNTSFCFLDIRSPGLGDTAMYLCATSRDTSYNEQFFGPGTRLTVL.

This chain connects TRBV4-2 to TRBJ2-5; D possibly corresponds to TRBD2 (5 bases). V lost 0 bases, J lost 4 bases, and 15 bases lay in between. The CDR3 runs to 16 residues. Germline lookup yields CDR1 LGHNA and CDR2 YNFKEQ. The DNA of the CDR3 is TGTGCCAGCAGCCAAGATCGTGACCCCGGAGGAGAGACCCAGTACTTC. Residues: CASSQDRDPGGETQYF.

Concerning this clone: This CDR3 is also generated by other DNA sequences in the sample. The chain couples TRBV18 to TRBJ2-3; the D is unclear. The CDR3 has 15 residues. Germline assignment: CDR1 KGHSH and CDR2 LQKENI. The V gene lost 0 bases and the J gene lost 3 bases, with 10 bases spanning the gap. CDR3 residues: CASSPPSRSTDTQYF. The CDR3 DNA reads TGTGCCAGCTCACCACCGTCGAGGAGTACAGATACGCAGTATTTT.

This sequence joins TRBV30 and TRBJ1-1; TRBD1 aligns across 8 bases. The CDR3 contains 12 residues. V was pared by 3 bases and J by 5 bases, with 2 bases of the junction left unmatched. Germline V CDR1 and CDR2: GTSNPN, SVGIG (reference sequence). The CDR3 DNA reads TGTGCCTGGAGGGACAGGGTAACTGAAGCTTTCTTT. Protein: CAWRDRVTEAFF.

The chain links TRBV1 to TRBJ1-1. TRBV1 is flagged as a pseudogene. The CDR3 is 14 amino acids. CDR3 sequence (DNA): TGCACCAGCAGCCAAGGTCGCGGGAACACTGAAGCTTTCTTT. Translated, it gives CTSSQGRGNTEAFF.

V gene TRBV29-1 combines with J gene TRBJ1-2; 7 bases are a match to TRBD1. This CDR3 is built from 14 residues. Trimming cost V 3 bases and J 6 bases; bases outside gene matches: 10. Per germline, CDR1 SQVTM and CDR2 ANQGSEA. The CDR3 loop reads CSVEGGRGADGYTF. Here the CDR3 DNA reads TGCAGCGTTGAGGGGGGCAGGGGGGCGGATGGCTACACCTTC.

This chain joins TRBV3-1 (or the pseudogene TRBV3-2) and TRBJ2-7, with 10 bases that match TRBD1. Germline V CDR1 and CDR2: LGHDT, YNNKEL (reference sequence). This CDR3 is 14 amino acids long. Losses at the gene ends were 3 bases for V and 5 bases for J; bases not matched to a gene: 4. CDR3: CASSHRDRGHEQYF. CDR3 coding DNA: TGTGCCAGCAGCCACCGGGACAGGGGCCACGAGCAGTACTTC.

The rearrangement uses TRBV5-1 and TRBJ2-3, with 12 bases matching TRBD2. J lost 8 bases, V lost 0 bases, and 7 bases had no gene match. CDR1 SGHRS and CDR2 YFSETQ come from the germline V gene. CDR3 length equals 16 residues. The CDR3, as DNA: TGCGCCAGCAGCTTGGGACTAGCGGGAGAAATCGGTACGCAGTATTTT. As protein: CASSLGLAGEIGTQYF.

This clone was observed a single time. As DNA, the CDR3 is TGTGCCACCAGCACGAGGGGGTTCTCCTACGAGCAGTACTTC. As protein: CATSTRGFSYEQYF. This sequence joins TRBV15 and TRBJ2-7, with D maybe TRBD1 (6 bases). Germline lookup yields CDR1 LNHNV and CDR2 YYDKDF (reference sequence). The CDR3 covers 14 residues. Trimming stripped 4 bases from V and 0 bases from J, with 10 bases between.

V is TRBV28 and J is TRBJ2-7; D remains unclear. The germline V gene has CDR1 MDHEN and CDR2 SYDVKM. CDR3 length: 13 residues. The V end lost 8 bases, the J end lost 4 bases, and 15 bases lay between the germline ends. CDR3 sequence: CASHPRWQYEQYF. CDR3 coding DNA: TGTGCCAGCCATCCCCGTTGGCAGTACGAGCAGTACTTC. Using reference TRBV28 and TRBJ2-7 for the parts outside the CDR3, the full variable domain is DVKVTQSSRYLVKRTGEKVFLECVQDMDHENMFWYRQDPGLGLRLIYFSYDVKMKEKGDIPEGYSVSREKKERFSLILESASTNQTSMYLCASHPRWQYEQYFGPGTRLTVT.

This clone was picked up one time. The chain carries TRBV9 and TRBJ1-1, with TRBD1 as a possible D gene (5 bases). There are 14 residues in the CDR3. The V end was cut by 0 bases, the J end by 4 bases, with 10 bases between. CDR1 is SGDLS and CDR2 is YYNGEE in the germline V gene. The CDR3 reads CASSVEGRGTEAFF. DNA of the CDR3: TGTGCCAGCAGCGTAGAGGGGCGAGGCACTGAAGCTTTCTTT.

This clone was recorded once. The chain combines TRBV18 with TRBJ2-3; D uncertain. The CDR3 spans 16 residues. Germline CDR1 reads KGHSH; CDR2 reads LQKENI. V lost 3 bases and J 1 base, leaving 14 bases between the germline ends. As DNA, the CDR3 is TGTGCCAGCTCACCCGACTGGGATGGTGGCACAGATACGCAGTATTTT. Translating it yields CASSPDWDGGTDTQYF.